The entry below gives a single T cell receptor (beta chain) sequence along with its context. Antigen unknown. The data originate from a study of cytomegalovirus exposure and HLA in healthy donors. Study-level results: In an earlier analysis, about 87% or about 30%: the productive usage of most TCR beta V segments. Reportedly, cytomegalovirus status was diagnosed with high sensitivity and specificity. Sequences of the TCR beta chain were said to predict the HLA-A and HLA-B alleles of most subjects accurately.

Germline V gives CDR1 SGHVS, CDR2 FQNEAQ. This CDR3 contains 14 residues. V shed 8 bases and J 2 bases; nucleotides not matched to a gene: 8. Sampled while nominally healthy, donors likely had unrecorded immune exposures. The PCR contained 60 Vbeta and 13 Jbeta primers. The protocol was immunoSEQ multiplex PCR, while the TCRdb copy is restricted to in-frame clones and leaves out a portion. This table has about 200,000 clones, 70% to 90% appearing once. The receptor comes from a woman in her 30s in good health and CMV-seronegative. The chain employs TRBV7-8 and TRBJ2-7, with TRBD1 matching 8 bases. The source material was PBMCs. For the CDR3, the DNA is TGTGCCAGCTATAACGGGACAGGACCCTACGAGCAGTACTTC. As protein: CASYNGTGPYEQYF.